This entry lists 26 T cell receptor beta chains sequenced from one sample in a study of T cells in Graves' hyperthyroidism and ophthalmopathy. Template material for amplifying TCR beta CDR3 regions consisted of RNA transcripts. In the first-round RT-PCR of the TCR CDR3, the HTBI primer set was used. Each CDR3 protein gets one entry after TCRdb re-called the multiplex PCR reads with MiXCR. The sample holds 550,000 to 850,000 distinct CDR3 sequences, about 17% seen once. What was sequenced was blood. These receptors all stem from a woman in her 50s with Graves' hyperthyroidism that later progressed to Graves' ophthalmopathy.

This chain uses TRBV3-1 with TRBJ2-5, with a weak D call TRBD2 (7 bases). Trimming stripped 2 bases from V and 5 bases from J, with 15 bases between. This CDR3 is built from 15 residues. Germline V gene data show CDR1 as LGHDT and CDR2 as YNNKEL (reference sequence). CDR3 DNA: TGTGCCAGCAGCCAAACAGGGAGGGCAGGCGAGACCCAGTACTTC. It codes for CASSQTGRAGETQYF.

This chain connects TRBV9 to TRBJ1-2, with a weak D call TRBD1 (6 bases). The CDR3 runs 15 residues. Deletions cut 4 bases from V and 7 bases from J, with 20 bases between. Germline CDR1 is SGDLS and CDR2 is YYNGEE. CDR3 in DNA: TGTGCCAGCAGCCCCGCCGGGGGGGGGGGCATTGGCTACACCTTC. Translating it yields CASSPAGGGGIGYTF.

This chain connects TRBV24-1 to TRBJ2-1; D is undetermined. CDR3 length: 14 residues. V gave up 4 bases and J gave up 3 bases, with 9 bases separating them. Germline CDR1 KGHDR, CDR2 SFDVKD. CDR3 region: CATSDSSLYNEQFF. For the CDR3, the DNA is TGTGCCACCAGTGACTCCTCCCTCTACAATGAGCAGTTCTTC.

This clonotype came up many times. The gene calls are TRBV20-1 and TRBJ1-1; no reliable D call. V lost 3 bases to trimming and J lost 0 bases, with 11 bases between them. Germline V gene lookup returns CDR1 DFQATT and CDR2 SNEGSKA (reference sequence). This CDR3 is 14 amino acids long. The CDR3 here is CSARSSGMNTEAFF. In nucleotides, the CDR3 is TGCAGTGCTAGGTCTTCAGGCATGAACACTGAAGCTTTCTTT.

CDR3 region: CASSEEATDTQYF. The CDR3 bases are TGTGCCAGCAGCGAAGAGGCAACAGATACGCAGTATTTT. The chain employs TRBV6-4 and TRBJ2-3; no clear D. This CDR3 spans 13 amino acids. Looked up from germline, CDR1 is MRHNA and CDR2 is SNTAGT. V was clipped by 6 bases and J by 3 bases, with 10 bases between them.

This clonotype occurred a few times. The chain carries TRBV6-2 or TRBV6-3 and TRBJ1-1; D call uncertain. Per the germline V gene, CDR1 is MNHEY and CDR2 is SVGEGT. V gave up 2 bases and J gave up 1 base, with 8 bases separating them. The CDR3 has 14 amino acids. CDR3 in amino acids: CASSYGRSNTEAFF. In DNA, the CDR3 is TGTGCCAGCAGTTACGGCAGGTCGAACACTGAAGCTTTCTTT.

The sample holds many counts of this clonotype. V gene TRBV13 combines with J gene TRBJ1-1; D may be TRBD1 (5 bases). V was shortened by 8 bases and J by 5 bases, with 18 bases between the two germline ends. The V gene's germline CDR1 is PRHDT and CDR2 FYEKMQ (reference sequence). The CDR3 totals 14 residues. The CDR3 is CASADSPGGTEAFF. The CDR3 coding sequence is TGTGCCAGCGCGGACTCCCCCGGGGGGACTGAAGCTTTCTTT.

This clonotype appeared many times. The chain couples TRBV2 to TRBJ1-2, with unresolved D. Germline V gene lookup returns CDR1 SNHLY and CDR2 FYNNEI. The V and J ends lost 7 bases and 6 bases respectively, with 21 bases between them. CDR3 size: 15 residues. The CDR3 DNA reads TGTGCCAGCATTTATAATCCGGGGATACTAAATGGCTACACCTTC. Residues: CASIYNPGILNGYTF. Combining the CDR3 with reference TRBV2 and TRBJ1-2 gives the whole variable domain EPEVTQTPSHQVTQMGQEVILRCVPISNHLYFYWYRQILGQKVEFLVSFYNNEISEKSEIFDDQFSVERPDGSNFTLKIRSTKLEDSAMYFCASIYNPGILNGYTFGSGTRLTVV.

CDR3: CASRECIPPEHNSNQPQHF. As DNA, the CDR3 is TGTGCCAGCAGGGAATGCATACCTCCGGAACACAATAGCAATCAGCCCCAGCATTTT. J is TRBJ1-5 and V is TRBV27; no definite D call. This CDR3 region has 19 residues. Trimming pared 6 bases from V and 0 bases from J, leaving 24 bases between. Per the germline V gene, CDR1 is MNHEY and CDR2 is SMNVEV (reference sequence).

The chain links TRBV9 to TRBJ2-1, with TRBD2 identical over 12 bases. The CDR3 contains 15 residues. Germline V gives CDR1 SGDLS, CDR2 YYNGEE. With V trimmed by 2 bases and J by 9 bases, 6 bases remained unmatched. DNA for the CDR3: TGTGCCAGCAGCGTGGCGACTAGCGGGGGTGGTGAGCAGTTCTTC. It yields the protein CASSVATSGGGEQFF.

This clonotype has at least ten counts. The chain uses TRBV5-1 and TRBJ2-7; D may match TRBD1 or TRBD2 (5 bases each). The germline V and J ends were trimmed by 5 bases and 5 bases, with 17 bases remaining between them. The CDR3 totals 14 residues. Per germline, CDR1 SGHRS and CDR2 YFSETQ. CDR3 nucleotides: TGCGCCAGCAGTTCCGGGACCCTGAACCACGAGCAGTACTTC. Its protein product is CASSSGTLNHEQYF.

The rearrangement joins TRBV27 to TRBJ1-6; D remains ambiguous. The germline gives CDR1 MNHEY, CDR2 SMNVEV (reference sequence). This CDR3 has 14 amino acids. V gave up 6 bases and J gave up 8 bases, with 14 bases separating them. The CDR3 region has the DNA TGTGCCAGCAGCTGGACCAGAGTGTATTCACCCCTCCACTTT. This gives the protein CASSWTRVYSPLHF.

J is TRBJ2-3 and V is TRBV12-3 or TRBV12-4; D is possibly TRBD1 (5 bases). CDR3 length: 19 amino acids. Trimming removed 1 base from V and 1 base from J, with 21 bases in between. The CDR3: CASSLESTAYWGRTDTQYF. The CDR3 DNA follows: TGTGCCAGCAGTTTAGAATCCACTGCCTATTGGGGCCGCACAGATACGCAGTATTTT.

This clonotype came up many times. DNA for the CDR3: TGTGCCAGCAGTTTCGAGGAGAACACTGAAGCTTTCTTT. It is translated as CASSFEENTEAFF. The chain is built from TRBV12-3 or TRBV12-4 and TRBJ1-1; D gene uncertain. The CDR3 is 13 residues long. Trimming stripped 3 bases from V and 1 base from J, with 6 bases between.

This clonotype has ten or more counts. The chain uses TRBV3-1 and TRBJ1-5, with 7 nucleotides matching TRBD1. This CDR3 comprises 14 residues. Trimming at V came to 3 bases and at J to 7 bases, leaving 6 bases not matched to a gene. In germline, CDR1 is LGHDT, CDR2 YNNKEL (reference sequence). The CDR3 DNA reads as TGTGCCAGCAGCCACGAGACAGGGAGCCAGCCCCAGCATTTT. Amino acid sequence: CASSHETGSQPQHF.

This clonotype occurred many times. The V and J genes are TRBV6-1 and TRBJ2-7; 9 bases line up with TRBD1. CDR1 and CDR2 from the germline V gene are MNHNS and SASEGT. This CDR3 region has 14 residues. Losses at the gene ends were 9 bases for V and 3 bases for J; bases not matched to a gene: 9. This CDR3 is CARPSGTGYYEQYF. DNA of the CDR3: TGTGCCAGGCCTTCGGGGACAGGGTACTACGAGCAGTACTTC.

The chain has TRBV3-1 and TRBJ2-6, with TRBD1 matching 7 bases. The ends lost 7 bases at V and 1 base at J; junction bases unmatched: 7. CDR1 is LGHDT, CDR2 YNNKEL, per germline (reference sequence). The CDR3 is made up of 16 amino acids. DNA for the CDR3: TGTGCCAGCACCATGGGACAGCTTTCTGGGGCCAACGTCCTGACTTTC. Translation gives CASTMGQLSGANVLTF.

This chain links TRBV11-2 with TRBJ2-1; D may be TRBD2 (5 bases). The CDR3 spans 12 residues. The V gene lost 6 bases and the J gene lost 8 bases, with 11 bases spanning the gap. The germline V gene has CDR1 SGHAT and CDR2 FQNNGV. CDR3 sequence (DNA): TGTGCCAGCAGTTTCGGGAACGATGAGCAGTTCTTC. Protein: CASSFGNDEQFF. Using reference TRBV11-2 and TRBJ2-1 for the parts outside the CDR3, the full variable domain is EAGVAQSPRYKIIEKRQSVAFWCNPISGHATLYWYQQILGQGPKLLIQFQNNGVVDDSQLPKDRFSAERLKGVDSTLKIQPAKLEDSAVYLCASSFGNDEQFFGPGTRLTVL.

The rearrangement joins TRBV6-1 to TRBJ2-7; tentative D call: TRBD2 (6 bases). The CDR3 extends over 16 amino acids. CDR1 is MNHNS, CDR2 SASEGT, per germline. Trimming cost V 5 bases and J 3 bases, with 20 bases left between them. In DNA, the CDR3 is TGTGCCAGCAGTCCCCCGGAGGGGTTGTTGAGCTACGAGCAGTACTTC. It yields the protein CASSPPEGLLSYEQYF.

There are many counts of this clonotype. The CDR3 DNA follows: TGTGCCAGCTCACCACCGGCAGGGTCCTATGGCTACACCTTC. This gives the protein CASSPPAGSYGYTF. This rearrangement joins TRBV18 to TRBJ1-2; tentative D call: TRBD1 (5 bases). Germline assignment: CDR1 KGHSH and CDR2 LQKENI. This CDR3 region has 14 residues. The germline V and J ends were trimmed by 0 bases and 4 bases, with 9 bases remaining between them.

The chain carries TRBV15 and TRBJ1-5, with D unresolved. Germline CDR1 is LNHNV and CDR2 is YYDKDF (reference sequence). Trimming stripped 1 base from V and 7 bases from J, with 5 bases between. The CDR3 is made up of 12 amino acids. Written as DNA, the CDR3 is TGTGCCACCAGCAGAGCGAACCAGCCCCAGCATTTT. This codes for CATSRANQPQHF.

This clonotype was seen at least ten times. The CDR3 DNA reads as TGTGCCAGCTCACCGGTCCCGGGACAGGGTCACTATGGCTACACCTTC. Translated: CASSPVPGQGHYGYTF. The chain employs TRBV18 and TRBJ1-2; TRBD1 matches 9 bases. Per germline, CDR1 KGHSH and CDR2 LQKENI. Trimming took 3 bases from V and 3 from J; bases not matched to a gene: 8. There are 16 residues in the CDR3.

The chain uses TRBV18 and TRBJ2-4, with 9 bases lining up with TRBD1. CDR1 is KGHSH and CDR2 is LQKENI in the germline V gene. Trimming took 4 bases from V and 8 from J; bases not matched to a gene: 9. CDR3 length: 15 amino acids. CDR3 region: CASSRQDRGRDIQYF. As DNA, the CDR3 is TGTGCCAGCTCACGGCAGGACAGGGGCAGGGACATTCAGTACTTC. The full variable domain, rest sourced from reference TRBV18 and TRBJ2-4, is NAGVMQNPRHLVRRRGQEARLRCSPMKGHSHVYWYRQLPEEGLKFMVYLQKENIIDESGMPKERFSAEFPKEGPSILRIQQVVRGDSAAYFCASSRQDRGRDIQYFGAGTRLSVL.

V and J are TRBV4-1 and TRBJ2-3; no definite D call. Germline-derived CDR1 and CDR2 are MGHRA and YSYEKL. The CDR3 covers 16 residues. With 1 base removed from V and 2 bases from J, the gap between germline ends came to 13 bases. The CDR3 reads CASSQAGRAFTDTQYF. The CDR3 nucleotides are TGCGCCAGCAGCCAAGCGGGCAGAGCATTCACAGATACGCAGTATTTT.

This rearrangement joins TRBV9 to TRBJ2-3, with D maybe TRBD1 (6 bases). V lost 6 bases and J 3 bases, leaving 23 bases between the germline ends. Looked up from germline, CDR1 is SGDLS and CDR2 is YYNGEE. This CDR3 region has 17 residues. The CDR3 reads CASTGSHTTGLTDTQYF. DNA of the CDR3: TGTGCCAGCACCGGATCCCACACGACAGGTTTAACAGATACGCAGTATTTT.

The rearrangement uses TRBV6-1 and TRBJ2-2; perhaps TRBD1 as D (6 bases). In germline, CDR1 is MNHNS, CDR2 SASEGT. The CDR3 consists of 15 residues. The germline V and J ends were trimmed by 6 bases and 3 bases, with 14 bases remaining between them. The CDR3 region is CASRSRQVHTGELFF. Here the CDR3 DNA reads TGTGCCAGCAGATCTAGACAGGTCCACACCGGGGAGCTGTTTTTT.